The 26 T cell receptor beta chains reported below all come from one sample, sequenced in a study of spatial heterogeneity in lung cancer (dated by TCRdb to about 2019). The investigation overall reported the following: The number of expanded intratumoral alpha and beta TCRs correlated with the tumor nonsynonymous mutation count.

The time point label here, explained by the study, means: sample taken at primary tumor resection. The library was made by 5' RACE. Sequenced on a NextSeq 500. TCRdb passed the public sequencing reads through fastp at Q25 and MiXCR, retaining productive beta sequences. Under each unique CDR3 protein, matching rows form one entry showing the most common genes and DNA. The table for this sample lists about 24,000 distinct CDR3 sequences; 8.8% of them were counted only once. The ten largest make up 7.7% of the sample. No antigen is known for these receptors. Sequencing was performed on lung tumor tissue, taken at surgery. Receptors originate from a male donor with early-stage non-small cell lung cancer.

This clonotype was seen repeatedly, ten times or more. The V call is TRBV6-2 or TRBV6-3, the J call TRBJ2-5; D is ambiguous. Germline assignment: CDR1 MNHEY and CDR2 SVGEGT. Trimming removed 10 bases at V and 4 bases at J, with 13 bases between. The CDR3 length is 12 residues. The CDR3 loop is CATSGGSETQYF. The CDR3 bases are TGTGCCACGTCCGGCGGATCAGAGACCCAGTACTTC.

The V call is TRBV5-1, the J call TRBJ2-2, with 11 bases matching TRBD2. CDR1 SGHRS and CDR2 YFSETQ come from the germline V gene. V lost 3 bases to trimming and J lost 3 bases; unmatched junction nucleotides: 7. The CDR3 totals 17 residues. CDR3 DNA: TGCGCCAGCAGCTCAATACTAGCGGGGGACCACACCGGGGAGCTGTTTTTT. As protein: CASSSILAGDHTGELFF.

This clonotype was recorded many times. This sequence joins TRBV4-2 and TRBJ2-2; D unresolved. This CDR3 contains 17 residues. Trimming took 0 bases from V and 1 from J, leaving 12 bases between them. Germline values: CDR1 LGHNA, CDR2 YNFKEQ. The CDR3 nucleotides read TGTGCCAGCAGCCAAGATATGACGGTCTGGAACACCGGGGAGCTGTTTTTT. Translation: CASSQDMTVWNTGELFF.

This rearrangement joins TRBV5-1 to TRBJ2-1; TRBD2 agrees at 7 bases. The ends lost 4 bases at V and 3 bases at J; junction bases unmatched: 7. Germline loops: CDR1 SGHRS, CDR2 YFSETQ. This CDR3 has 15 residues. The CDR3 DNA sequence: TGCGCCAGCAGCGTCGGGACTACAAACTACAATGAGCAGTTCTTC. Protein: CASSVGTTNYNEQFF.

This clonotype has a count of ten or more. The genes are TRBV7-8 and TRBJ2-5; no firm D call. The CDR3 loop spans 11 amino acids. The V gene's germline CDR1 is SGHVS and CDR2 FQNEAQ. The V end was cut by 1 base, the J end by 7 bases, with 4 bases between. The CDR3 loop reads CASSLGGTQYF. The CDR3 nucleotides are TGTGCCAGCAGCTTAGGTGGGACCCAGTACTTC. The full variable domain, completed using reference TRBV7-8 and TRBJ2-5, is GAGVSQSPRYKVAKRGQDVALRCDPISGHVSLFWYQQALGQGPEFLTYFQNEAQLDKSGLPSDRFFAERPEGSVSTLKIQRTQQEDSAVYLCASSLGGTQYFGPGTRLLVL.

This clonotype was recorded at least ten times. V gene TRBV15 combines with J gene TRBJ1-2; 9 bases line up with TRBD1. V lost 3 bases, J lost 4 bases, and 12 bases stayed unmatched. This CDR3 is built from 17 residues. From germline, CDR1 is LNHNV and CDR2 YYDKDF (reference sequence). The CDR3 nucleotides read TGTGCCACCAGCAGTTCCTCCGGGACAGGGAGCCGCTATGGCTACACCTTC. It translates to CATSSSSGTGSRYGYTF. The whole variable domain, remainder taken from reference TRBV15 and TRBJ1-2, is DAMVIQNPRYQVTQFGKPVTLSCSQTLNHNVMYWYQQKSSQAPKLLFHYYDKDFNNEADTPDNFQSRRPNTSFCFLDIRSPGLGDTAMYLCATSSSSGTGSRYGYTFGSGTRLTVV.

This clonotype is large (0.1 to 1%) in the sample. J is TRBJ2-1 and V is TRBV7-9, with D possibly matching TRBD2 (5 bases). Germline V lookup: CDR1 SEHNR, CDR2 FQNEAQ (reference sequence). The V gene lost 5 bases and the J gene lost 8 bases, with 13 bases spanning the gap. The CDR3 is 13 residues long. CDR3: CASSPEEAYEQFF. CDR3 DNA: TGTGCCAGCAGCCCCGAGGAGGCCTATGAGCAGTTCTTC.

The CDR3, as DNA: TGCAGTGCTAGAGATAGGGCCTCTGGGGCCAACGTCCTGACTTTC. This codes for CSARDRASGANVLTF. The rearrangement links TRBV20-1 to TRBJ2-6, with unresolved D. Germline V gene sequence: CDR1 DFQATT, CDR2 SNEGSKA (reference sequence). V was trimmed by 0 bases and J by 0 bases, leaving 6 bases between them. The CDR3 is 15 residues long.

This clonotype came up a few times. The CDR3 loop reads CAIKGDSTDTQYF. In nucleotides, the CDR3 is TGTGCCATCAAAGGGGACAGCACAGATACGCAGTATTTT. The gene calls are TRBV10-3 and TRBJ2-3, with D tentatively TRBD1 or TRBD2 (5 bases each). The CDR3 has 13 amino acids. Trimming pared 7 bases from V and 0 bases from J, leaving 8 bases between. Per the germline V gene, CDR1 is ENHRY and CDR2 is SYGVKD.

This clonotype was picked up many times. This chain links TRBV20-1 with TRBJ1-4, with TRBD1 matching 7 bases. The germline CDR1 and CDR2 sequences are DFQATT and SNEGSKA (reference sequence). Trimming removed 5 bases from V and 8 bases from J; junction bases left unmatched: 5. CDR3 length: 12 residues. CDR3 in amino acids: CSAHRGYEKLFF. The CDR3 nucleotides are TGCAGTGCTCACAGGGGATACGAAAAACTGTTTTTT.

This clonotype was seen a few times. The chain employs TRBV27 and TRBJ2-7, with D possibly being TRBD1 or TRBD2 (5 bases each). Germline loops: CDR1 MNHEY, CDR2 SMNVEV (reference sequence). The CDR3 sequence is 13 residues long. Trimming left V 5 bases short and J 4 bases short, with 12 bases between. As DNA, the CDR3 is TGTGCCAGCAGTCAATTCGGGGCATACGAGCAGTACTTC. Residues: CASSQFGAYEQYF.

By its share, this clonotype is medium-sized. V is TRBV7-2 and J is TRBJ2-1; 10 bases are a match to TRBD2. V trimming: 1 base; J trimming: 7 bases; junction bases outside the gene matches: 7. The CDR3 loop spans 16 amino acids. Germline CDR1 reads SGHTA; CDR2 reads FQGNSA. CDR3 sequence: CASSLVTGLAKNEQFF. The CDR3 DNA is TGTGCCAGCAGCTTAGTGACGGGACTAGCGAAAAATGAGCAGTTCTTC.

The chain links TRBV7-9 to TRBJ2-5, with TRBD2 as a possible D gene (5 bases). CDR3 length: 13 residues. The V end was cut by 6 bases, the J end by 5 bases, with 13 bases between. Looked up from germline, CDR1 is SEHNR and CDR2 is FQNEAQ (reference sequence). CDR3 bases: TGTGCCAGCAGTGGACCTCGGGGTGAGACCCAGTACTTC. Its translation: CASSGPRGETQYF.

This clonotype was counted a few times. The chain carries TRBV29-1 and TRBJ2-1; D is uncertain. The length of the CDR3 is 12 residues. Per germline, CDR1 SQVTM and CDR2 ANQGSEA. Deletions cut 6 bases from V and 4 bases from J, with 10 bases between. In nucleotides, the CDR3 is TGCAGCGTCCGGACGTCGTACAATGAGCAGTTCTTC. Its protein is CSVRTSYNEQFF.

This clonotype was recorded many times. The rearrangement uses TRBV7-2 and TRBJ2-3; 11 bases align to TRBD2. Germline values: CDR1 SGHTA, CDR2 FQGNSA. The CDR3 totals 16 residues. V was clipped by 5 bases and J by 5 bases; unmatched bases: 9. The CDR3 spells CASSPGGLAGGDTQYF. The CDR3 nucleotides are TGTGCCAGCAGCCCTGGCGGCCTAGCGGGGGGAGATACGCAGTATTTT. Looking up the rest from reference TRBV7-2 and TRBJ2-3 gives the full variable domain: GAGVSQSPSNKVTEKGKDVELRCDPISGHTALYWYRQSLGQGLEFLIYFQGNSAPDKSGLPSDRFSAERTGGSVSTLTIQRTQQEDSAVYLCASSPGGLAGGDTQYFGPGTRLTVL.

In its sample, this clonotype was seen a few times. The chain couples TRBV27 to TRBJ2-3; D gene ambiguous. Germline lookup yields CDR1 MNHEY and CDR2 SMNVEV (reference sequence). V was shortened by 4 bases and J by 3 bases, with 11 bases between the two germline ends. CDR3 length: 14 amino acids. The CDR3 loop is CASSSPPRTDTQYF. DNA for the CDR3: TGTGCCAGCAGTTCCCCTCCGCGTACAGATACGCAGTATTTT.

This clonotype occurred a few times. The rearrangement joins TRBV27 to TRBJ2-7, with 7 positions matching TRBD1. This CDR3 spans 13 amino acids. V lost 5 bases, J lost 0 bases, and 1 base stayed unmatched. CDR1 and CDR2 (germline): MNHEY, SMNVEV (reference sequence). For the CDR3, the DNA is TGTGCCAGCAGTCCAGGGGGCTCCTACGAGCAGTACTTC. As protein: CASSPGGSYEQYF.

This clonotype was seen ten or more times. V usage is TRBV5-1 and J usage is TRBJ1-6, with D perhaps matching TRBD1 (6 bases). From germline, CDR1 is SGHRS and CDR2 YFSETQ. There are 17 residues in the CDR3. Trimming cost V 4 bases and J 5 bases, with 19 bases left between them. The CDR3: CASSLKPQGPDNSPLHF. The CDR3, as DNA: TGCGCCAGCAGCCTGAAACCGCAGGGGCCCGATAATTCACCCCTCCACTTT.

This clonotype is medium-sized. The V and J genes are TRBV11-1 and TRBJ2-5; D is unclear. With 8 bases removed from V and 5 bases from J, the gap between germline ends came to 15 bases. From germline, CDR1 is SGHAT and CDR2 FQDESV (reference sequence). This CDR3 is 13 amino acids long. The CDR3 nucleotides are TGTGCCAGCGCTCGTGACCCTGGGGAGACCCAGTACTTC. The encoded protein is CASARDPGETQYF.

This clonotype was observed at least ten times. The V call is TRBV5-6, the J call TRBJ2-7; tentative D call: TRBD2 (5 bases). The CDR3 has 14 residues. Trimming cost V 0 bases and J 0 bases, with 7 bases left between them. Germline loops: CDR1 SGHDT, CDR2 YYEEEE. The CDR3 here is CASSLAGSSYEQYF. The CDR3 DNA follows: TGTGCCAGCAGCTTGGCGGGGAGCTCCTACGAGCAGTACTTC.

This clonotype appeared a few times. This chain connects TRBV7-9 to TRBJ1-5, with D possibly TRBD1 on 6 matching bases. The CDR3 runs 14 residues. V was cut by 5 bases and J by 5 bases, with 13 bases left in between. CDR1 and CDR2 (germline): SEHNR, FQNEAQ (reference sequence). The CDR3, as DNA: TGTGCCAGCAGCGGGGGGGCCCTCGATCAGCCCCAGCATTTT. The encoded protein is CASSGGALDQPQHF.

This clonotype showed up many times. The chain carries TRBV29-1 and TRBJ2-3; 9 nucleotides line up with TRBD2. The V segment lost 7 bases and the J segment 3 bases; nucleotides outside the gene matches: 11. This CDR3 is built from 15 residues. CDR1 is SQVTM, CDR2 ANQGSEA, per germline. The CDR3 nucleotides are TGCAGCGCCCGGAGCGGCGGGGGGGCGACAGATACGCAGTATTTT. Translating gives CSARSGGGATDTQYF.

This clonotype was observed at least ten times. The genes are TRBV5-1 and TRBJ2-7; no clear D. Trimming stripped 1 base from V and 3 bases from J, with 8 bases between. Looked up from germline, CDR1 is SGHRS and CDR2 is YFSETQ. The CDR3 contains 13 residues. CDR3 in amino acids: CASSLHSLYEQYF. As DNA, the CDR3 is TGCGCCAGCAGCTTGCACAGTCTCTACGAGCAGTACTTC. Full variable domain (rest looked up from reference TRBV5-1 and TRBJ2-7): KAGVTQTPRYLIKTRGQQVTLSCSPISGHRSVSWYQQTPGQGLQFLFEYFSETQRNKGNFPGRFSGRQFSNSRSEMNVSTLELGDSALYLCASSLHSLYEQYFGPGTRLTVT.

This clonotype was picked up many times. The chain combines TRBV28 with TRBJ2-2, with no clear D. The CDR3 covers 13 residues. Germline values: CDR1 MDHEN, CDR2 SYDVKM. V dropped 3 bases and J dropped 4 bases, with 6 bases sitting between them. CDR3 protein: CASSLFGTGELFF. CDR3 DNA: TGTGCCAGCAGTTTGTTTGGCACCGGGGAGCTGTTTTTT.

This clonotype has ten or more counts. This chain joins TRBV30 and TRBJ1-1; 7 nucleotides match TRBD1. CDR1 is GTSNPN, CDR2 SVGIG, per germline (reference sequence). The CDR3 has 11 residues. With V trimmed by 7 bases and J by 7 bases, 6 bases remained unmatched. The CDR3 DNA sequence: TGTGCCTCGGCAGGGGGAGGTGAAGCTTTCTTT. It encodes CASAGGGEAFF.

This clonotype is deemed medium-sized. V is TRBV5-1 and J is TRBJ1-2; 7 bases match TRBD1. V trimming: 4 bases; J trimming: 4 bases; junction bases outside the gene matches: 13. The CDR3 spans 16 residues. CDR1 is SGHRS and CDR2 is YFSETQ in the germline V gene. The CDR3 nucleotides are TGCGCCAGCAGCATTCGGACAGGAAGAGTGGGCTATGGCTACACCTTC. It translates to CASSIRTGRVGYGYTF.